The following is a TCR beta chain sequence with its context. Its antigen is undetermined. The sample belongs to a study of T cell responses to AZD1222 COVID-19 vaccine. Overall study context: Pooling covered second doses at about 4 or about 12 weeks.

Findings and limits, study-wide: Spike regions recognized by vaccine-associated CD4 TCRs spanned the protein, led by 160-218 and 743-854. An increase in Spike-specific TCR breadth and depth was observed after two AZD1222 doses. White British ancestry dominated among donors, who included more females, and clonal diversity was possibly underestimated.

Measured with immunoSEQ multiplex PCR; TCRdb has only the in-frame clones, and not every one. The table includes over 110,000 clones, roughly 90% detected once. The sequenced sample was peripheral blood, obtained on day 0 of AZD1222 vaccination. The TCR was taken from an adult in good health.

CDR3 sequence reads: CASSLGGRGGEFF. CDR3 DNA: TGTGCCAGCAGCTTGGGGGGAAGGGGCGGGGAGTTCTTC. The V gene is TRBV5-4, the J gene TRBJ2-1; tentative D call: TRBD2 (6 bases). The CDR3 consists of 13 residues. V was clipped by 0 bases and J by 14 bases, with 15 bases between them. CDR1 is SGHNT, CDR2 YYREEE, per germline (reference sequence).